The T cell receptor beta chain described here comes from a study of tissue T cells after allogeneic stem cell transplantation. In the study overall: Before transplant, recipient-origin PBMCs were collected in five or six GVHD patients. Where cell numbers permitted, CD3+ T cells were sorted from preserved blood and marrow.

The V segment lost 5 bases and the J segment 7 bases; nucleotides outside the gene matches: 9. The CDR3 consists of 16 residues. From germline, CDR1 is LNHDA and CDR2 SQIVND (reference sequence). Only in-frame clones appear in the TCRdb table, and some are missing; sequencing was by immunoSEQ multiplex PCR. The sample holds 25,000 to 35,000 clones, 65% to 90% seen once. This clonotype originated in a woman between 18 and 50 years old who later had graft-versus-host disease after an allogeneic stem cell transplant. The source was blood, collected before transplantation. The rearrangement uses TRBV19 and TRBJ2-1, with 12 bases lining up with TRBD2. The CDR3 sequence: CASSDQTSGSINEQFF. The DNA for the CDR3 is TGTGCCAGTAGTGACCAGACTAGCGGGAGTATAAATGAGCAGTTCTTC.